One and the same sample provided the 18 T cell receptor delta chains below, sequenced in a study of gamma-delta T cells after stem cell transplantation. TCRdb re-processed the RT-PCR reads using CATT. Here the sample spans fewer than 3,000 delta-chain clones, 2.7% being singletons. The material sequenced was gamma-delta T cells. The receptors were sampled from a human donor. It is not recorded whose cells these are; they may come from a transplant donor.

A word on this clone: The TCRdb protein comes from a much larger clone and disagrees with this DNA's translation at residue 7, likely due to a read error; the protein given here is derived from the DNA. The chain links TRDV2 to TRDJ1; TRDD3 matches at 10 bases. The germline CDR1 and CDR2 sequences are GEAIGNYY and EKD. This CDR3 is 18 amino acids long. V trimming: 0 bases; J trimming: 1 base; junction bases outside the gene matches: 10. CDR3 sequence (DNA): TGTGCCTGTGACACCCTCCCCCGTACTGGGGGATCCACCGATAAACTCATCTTT. Translating it yields CACDTLPRTGGSTDKLIF.

By proportion, this clone is medium-sized. The chain combines TRDV2 with TRDJ1; TRDD3 is a possible D gene (5 bases). The length of the CDR3 is 15 residues. Trimming took 0 bases from V and 4 from J, leaving 14 bases between them. In germline, CDR1 is GEAIGNYY, CDR2 EKD. CDR3 sequence reads: CACDTLGGPFDKLIF. In DNA, the CDR3 is TGTGCCTGTGACACCCTCGGGGGGCCATTCGATAAACTCATCTTT.

This clone is classed as medium-sized. The gene calls are TRDV2 and TRDJ1, with D possibly TRDD3 on 6 matching bases. Trimming took off 0 bases at V and 2 bases at J, with 12 bases between the two ends. The CDR3 spans 15 residues. Germline-derived CDR1 and CDR2 are GEAIGNYY and EKD. The CDR3 DNA reads TGTGCCTGTGACACCGTGGGGGGGAAGACCGATAAACTCATCTTT. This codes for CACDTVGGKTDKLIF.

This clone qualifies as medium-sized (0.01 to 0.1%). The rearrangement links TRDV2 to TRDJ1; no reliable D call. The CDR3 has 14 amino acids. Germline CDR1 reads GEAIGNYY; CDR2 reads EKD. Trimming shortened V by 3 bases and J by 2 bases, and 12 bases separated the two germline ends. The CDR3 spells CACDSLLETDKLIF. DNA of the CDR3: TGTGCCTGTGACTCACTATTAGAAACCGATAAACTCATCTTT.

This clone was counted between two and nine times. Given a much more abundant clone one base away, this may be a read error. The same CDR3 can be traced to other DNA sequences in this sample. The chain is built from TRDV2 and TRDJ1; D may be TRDD3 (6 bases). The V end lost 0 bases, the J end lost 0 bases, and 16 bases lay between the germline ends. Germline loops: CDR1 GEAIGNYY, CDR2 EKD. This CDR3 is built from 17 residues. CDR3: CACDTLGPSLYTDKLIF. The CDR3 bases are TGTGCCTGTGACACCCTGGGGCCGTCGTTGTACACCGATAAACTCATCTTT.

To note about this clone: TCRdb pairs this DNA with a much larger clone's protein that differs at residue 11, likely a read error; the protein shown was translated from the DNA. The V and J genes are TRDV2 and TRDJ1; 10 nucleotides line up with TRDD3. V dropped 3 bases and J dropped 3; count of bases not matched to a gene: 9. The CDR3 extends over 16 amino acids. The germline V gene has CDR1 GEAIGNYY and CDR2 EKD. DNA of the CDR3: TGTGCCTGTGACCTACTGGGGGATGGCGGCGCCGATAAACTCATCTTT. Translation gives CACDLLGDGGADKLIF.

This clone was counted between two and nine times. Since a far larger clone is one base different, this is likely a read error. Other DNA sequences of this sample code for an identical CDR3. The rearrangement joins TRDV2 to TRDJ2; TRDD3 is a possible D gene (8 bases). Germline CDR1 reads GEAIGNYY; CDR2 reads EKD. The V and J ends lost 4 bases and 11 bases respectively, with 34 bases between them. This CDR3 has 19 residues. The chain's CDR3 is CACDTVPTRGPGIPSQLFF. The CDR3, as DNA: TGTGCCTGTGATACCGTTCCTACGAGGGGCCCGGGGATACCCAGCCAACTCTTCTTT.

Only a few counts were recorded for this clone. TCRdb assigns this DNA the protein of a much larger clone, which departs from its translation at residue 5; this likely reflects a read error, and the protein shown comes from translating the DNA. The chain uses TRDV2 and TRDJ1; 9 positions agree with TRDD2. This CDR3 contains 19 residues. From germline, CDR1 is GEAIGNYY and CDR2 EKD. V trimming: 3 bases; J trimming: 0 bases; junction bases outside the gene matches: 16. The CDR3 bases are TGTGCCTGTGACTACCTTCCTACTGAACTGGGGTCCAACACCGATAAACTCATCTTT. As protein: CACDYLPTELGSNTDKLIF.

This clone turned up a few times. The protein recorded in TCRdb matches a much larger clone and deviates from this DNA's translation at residues 6 and 7, suggesting a read error; the protein here is obtained by translating the DNA. The chain is built from TRDV2 and TRDJ1; D is unresolved. In germline, CDR1 is GEAIGNYY, CDR2 EKD. Trimming left V 0 bases short and J 0 bases short, with 10 bases between. The CDR3 extends over 15 amino acids. The CDR3 DNA is TGTGCCTGTGACACCATTAGAAGGTACACCGATAAACTCATCTTT. Its translation is CACDTIRRYTDKLIF.

This clone was detected only a few times. TCRdb records a much larger clone's protein for this DNA, with a difference at residue 5 that likely arises from a read error; the protein given is the translation of the DNA. This chain uses TRDV2 with TRDJ1, with 11 bases aligning to TRDD3. The V gene's germline CDR1 is GEAIGNYY and CDR2 EKD. CDR3 length: 19 amino acids. J gave up 4 bases and V 5 bases, and 20 bases lay outside the gene matches. The CDR3: CACGAAEFGGYENSDKLIF. The CDR3 DNA reads TGTGCCTGTGGCGCCGCGGAGTTTGGGGGATACGAAAATAGCGATAAACTCATCTTT.

To note about this clone: Being one base from a much bigger clone, this may be a read error. Additional DNA sequences in this sample encode the identical CDR3. The CDR3 reads CACDTLGDKADKLIF. CDR3 DNA: TGTGCCTGTGACACCCTGGGGGATAAGGCCGATAAACTCATCTTC. V gene TRDV2 combines with J gene TRDJ1, with 10 bases that match TRDD3. The CDR3 contains 15 residues. Germline CDR1 is GEAIGNYY and CDR2 is EKD.

Relative to its sample, this clone is medium-sized (0.01 to 0.1%). This sample also contains other DNA sequences that code for the same CDR3. This chain joins TRDV2 and TRDJ1, with D possibly TRDD3 on 6 matching bases. Germline CDR1 reads GEAIGNYY; CDR2 reads EKD. CDR3 length equals 15 residues. Trimming took off 0 bases at V and 1 base at J, with 11 bases between the two ends. The CDR3 sequence is CACDTVGDLTDKLIF. CDR3 nucleotide sequence: TGTGCCTGTGACACCGTTGGGGATCTCACCGATAAACTCATCTTT.

This clone was seen a handful of times. This may be a read error, as it is one base from a much larger clone. Other nucleotide sequences from this sample produce the same CDR3. This chain connects TRDV2 to TRDJ1; TRDD3 matches 10 bases. The CDR3 is 16 amino acids. Per the germline V gene, CDR1 is GEAIGNYY and CDR2 is EKD. The CDR3 DNA sequence: TGTGCCTGCGACACCGTGTTACTGGGGGATACCGATAAACTCATCTTT. Its protein product is CACDTVLLGDTDKLIF.

This clone is large (0.1 to 1%) in the sample. The sample contains more than one DNA sequence encoding this CDR3. The V gene is TRDV2, the J gene TRDJ1, with D possibly TRDD3 on 5 matching bases. The CDR3 consists of 16 residues. Germline assignment: CDR1 GEAIGNYY and CDR2 EKD. V lost 1 base to trimming and J lost 1 base, with 15 bases between them. The CDR3 here is CACDTLGGEPTDKLIF. CDR3 DNA sequence: TGTGCCTGTGACACTCTTGGAGGGGAGCCCACCGATAAACTCATCTTT.

Sample share makes this clone medium-sized. The chain combines TRDV2 with TRDJ2, with D perhaps TRDD3 (5 bases). CDR3 length: 19 amino acids. V was trimmed by 3 bases and J by 1 base, leaving 23 bases between them. From germline, CDR1 is GEAIGNYY and CDR2 EKD. The CDR3: CACDSLGAMSSNLTAQLFF. The DNA for the CDR3 is TGTGCCTGTGACTCTCTTGGGGCAATGAGCTCTAATTTGACAGCACAACTCTTCTTT.

This clone has a count of ten or more. It differs at one base from a far larger clone, so likely a read error. The CDR3 region has the DNA TGTGCCTGTGACTCCATTGCGTCTGGCGATACAGTCCCCTACACCGATAAACTCATCTTT. Protein product: CACDSIASGDTVPYTDKLIF. V and J are TRDV2 and TRDJ1, with a weak D call TRDD3 (5 bases). Trimming stripped 3 bases from V and 0 bases from J, with 28 bases between. Germline-derived CDR1 and CDR2 are GEAIGNYY and EKD. The CDR3 has 20 residues.

In its sample, this clone ranks as medium-sized. V gene TRDV2 combines with J gene TRDJ1; the D is unclear. This CDR3 has 15 amino acids. V lost 0 bases and J 0 bases, leaving 10 bases between the germline ends. Germline CDR1 GEAIGNYY, CDR2 EKD. CDR3 protein: CACDTVGTYTDKLIF. CDR3 bases: TGTGCCTGTGACACCGTGGGTACGTACACCGATAAACTCATCTTT.

This clone was detected only a few times. Given a much more abundant clone one base away, this may be a read error. The rearrangement uses TRDV2 and TRDJ1, with 12 bases matching TRDD3. The CDR3 is 17 residues long. Germline CDR1 and CDR2: GEAIGNYY and EKD. The CDR3 spells CARDALLGDTTTDKLIF. CDR3 nucleotides: TGTGCCCGTGACGCCCTACTGGGGGATACAACCACCGATAAACTCATCTTT.